The 17 T cell receptor beta chains presented below share a single source sample, sequenced in a study of blood T cell repertoires in COVID-19. Here immunoSEQ multiplex PCR was the method, and the copy in TCRdb shows in-frame clones only, minus some. The table has approximately 75,000 clones, over 80% seen once. What was sequenced was peripheral blood. Receptors were obtained from a woman aged 80 or over with acute or convalescent COVID-19.

This sequence joins TRBV7-3 and TRBJ2-1; 11 positions agree with TRBD2. The CDR3 has 16 amino acids. V dropped 5 bases and J dropped 7; count of bases not matched to a gene: 10. Germline CDR1 reads SGHTA; CDR2 reads FQGTGA. CDR3: CASSPTGLAGRNEQFF. The CDR3 nucleotides read TGTGCCAGCAGCCCCACAGGACTAGCGGGCCGGAATGAGCAGTTCTTC.

The V and J genes are TRBV19 and TRBJ2-7; 7 bases fit TRBD1. The length of the CDR3 is 14 residues. CDR1 and CDR2 (germline): LNHDA, SQIVND (reference sequence). With V trimmed by 3 bases and J by 2 bases, 4 bases remained unmatched. CDR3 residues: CASSMGDSTYEQYF. The CDR3 DNA reads TGTGCCAGTAGTATGGGGGACAGCACCTACGAGCAGTACTTC.

This clone was detected once. The CDR3 nucleotides are TGTGCCAGCAGTTTTTTCGGGACAGGGTCTGAAAAACTGTTTTTT. It is translated as CASSFFGTGSEKLFF. The rearrangement links TRBV27 to TRBJ1-4, with TRBD1 matching over 9 bases. V lost 3 bases, J lost 7 bases, and 6 bases stayed unmatched. Germline CDR1 is MNHEY and CDR2 is SMNVEV (reference sequence). This CDR3 is built from 15 residues. The full variable domain, with the rest looked up from reference TRBV27 and TRBJ1-4, is EAQVTQNPRYLITVTGKKLTVTCSQNMNHEYMSWYRQDPGLGLRQIYYSMNVEVTDKGDVPEGYKVSRKEKRNFPLILESPSPNQTSLYFCASSFFGTGSEKLFFGSGTQLSVL.

This clone was observed a single time. The J gene is TRBJ1-2, the V gene TRBV19, with 9 bases fitting TRBD1. J lost 2 bases, V lost 3 bases, and 1 base had no gene match. Germline values: CDR1 LNHDA, CDR2 SQIVND (reference sequence). This CDR3 has 14 amino acids. CDR3 loop: CASSIGTGNYGYTF. In DNA form, the CDR3 reads TGTGCCAGTAGTATTGGGACAGGGAACTATGGCTACACCTTC.

This clone was picked up one time. The chain has TRBV27 and TRBJ2-5; D is uncertain. CDR3 length equals 14 residues. The germline gives CDR1 MNHEY, CDR2 SMNVEV (reference sequence). The V end was cut by 5 bases, the J end by 2 bases, with 12 bases between. CDR3 coding DNA: TGTGCCAGCAGTCCCCCCCCTGTTCAAGAGACCCAGTACTTC. Amino acids: CASSPPPVQETQYF.

The rearrangement joins TRBV25-1 to TRBJ2-1; the D gene is possibly TRBD1 (6 bases). In germline, CDR1 is MGHDK, CDR2 SYGVNS. This CDR3 comprises 13 residues. The V end lost 4 bases, the J end lost 7 bases, and 11 bases lay between the germline ends. The CDR3 DNA follows: TGTGCCAGCAGTGCACAGGGTCTGAATGAGCAGTTCTTC. This translates into CASSAQGLNEQFF.

The J gene is TRBJ2-7, the V gene TRBV19, with 10 bases aligning to TRBD1. The CDR3 runs to 14 residues. CDR1 and CDR2 from the germline V gene are LNHDA and SQIVND (reference sequence). After removal of 6 bases from V and 3 bases from J, the junction contained 5 bases not matched to a gene. The CDR3 nucleotides read TGTGCCAGTAGGCCGGGACAGGGGTTCTACGAGCAGTACTTC. Encoded protein: CASRPGQGFYEQYF. The variable domain in full, completed from reference TRBV19 and TRBJ2-7, reads DGGITQSPKYLFRKEGQNVTLSCEQNLNHDAMYWYRQDPGQGLRLIYYSQIVNDFQKGDIAEGYSVSREKKESFPLTVTSAQKNPTAFYLCASRPGQGFYEQYFGPGTRLTVT.

The chain combines TRBV19 with TRBJ2-7; the D gene is possibly TRBD2 (7 bases). There are 13 residues in the CDR3. Looked up from germline, CDR1 is LNHDA and CDR2 is SQIVND (reference sequence). V gave up 6 bases and J gave up 0 bases, with 9 bases separating them. The CDR3 nucleotides are TGTGCCAGTAGCCGGGGGGCCTCCTACGAGCAGTACTTC. As protein: CASSRGASYEQYF.

The chain links TRBV9 to TRBJ1-5; D might be TRBD1 (5 bases). The CDR3 extends over 16 amino acids. Germline values: CDR1 SGDLS, CDR2 YYNGEE. Deletions cut 6 bases from V and 6 bases from J, with 22 bases between. Here the CDR3 reads CASTPGWEGSGQPQHF. DNA of the CDR3: TGTGCCAGCACCCCAGGGTGGGAGGGGTCCGGTCAGCCCCAGCATTTT.

This clone was found once. The chain has TRBV7-2 and TRBJ2-7; the match to TRBD2 covers 7 bases. Germline V gene sequence: CDR1 SGHTA, CDR2 FQGNSA. The CDR3 spans 15 residues. V trimming: 5 bases; J trimming: 0 bases; junction bases outside the gene matches: 7. CDR3 amino acids: CASSRRAGSSYEQYF. CDR3 sequence (DNA): TGTGCCAGCAGCCGCAGAGCGGGGAGCTCCTACGAGCAGTACTTC.

V gene TRBV21-1 combines with J gene TRBJ2-5; the D segment call TRBD1 is taken from the table without a DNA check. TRBV21-1 is classified as a pseudogene. The CDR3 totals 12 residues. CDR3 in amino acids: CASSKEGETQYF. The DNA of the CDR3 is TGTGCCAGCAGCAAAGAGGGGGAGACCCAGTACTTC.

The chain couples TRBV12-5 to TRBJ2-5, with D perhaps matching TRBD2 (6 bases). CDR3 length equals 13 residues. CDR1 LGHNT and CDR2 FRNRAP come from the germline V gene. V was clipped by 7 bases and J by 6 bases, with 15 bases between them. The CDR3 sequence is CASASPGGQTQYF. DNA for the CDR3: TGTGCTAGTGCCTCACCTGGAGGGCAGACCCAGTACTTC. The whole variable domain, remainder taken from reference TRBV12-5 and TRBJ2-5, is DARVTQTPRHKVTEMGQEVTMRCQPILGHNTVFWYRQTMMQGLELLAYFRNRAPLDDSGMPKDRFSAEMPDATLATLKIQPSEPRDSAVYFCASASPGGQTQYFGPGTRLLVL.

This clone was recorded a few times. J is TRBJ2-1 and V is TRBV4-1; the match to TRBD2 covers 8 bases. Losses at the gene ends were 7 bases for V and 4 bases for J; bases not matched to a gene: 18. The length of the CDR3 is 18 residues. Germline V gene data show CDR1 as MGHRA and CDR2 as YSYEKL. The CDR3 nucleotides are TGCGCCAGCACCGCCAAGGCCTTTACTAGCGGAACGTACAATGAGCAGTTCTTC. Its translation is CASTAKAFTSGTYNEQFF.

This clone was detected only once. The gene calls are TRBV2 and TRBJ1-4, with D uncertain. V shed 4 bases and J shed 7 bases, with 16 bases lying between them. Germline CDR1 and CDR2: SNHLY and FYNNEI. This CDR3 spans 15 amino acids. In DNA, the CDR3 is TGTGCCAGCAGTGCCCGTGGAGGGTCGAGTGAAAAACTGTTTTTT. This codes for CASSARGGSSEKLFF.

V is TRBV29-1 and J is TRBJ2-1; D is possibly TRBD2 (6 bases). The CDR3 loop spans 14 amino acids. The V end lost 2 bases, the J end lost 8 bases, and 16 bases lay between the germline ends. Germline V gene sequence: CDR1 SQVTM, CDR2 ANQGSEA. CDR3 bases: TGCAGCGTTGAAAACCGGGAGAAGTTGGATGAGCAGTTCTTC. It codes for CSVENREKLDEQFF.

The chain has TRBV30 and TRBJ1-5; 9 nucleotides match TRBD1. Germline V CDR1 and CDR2: GTSNPN, SVGIG (reference sequence). There are 17 residues in the CDR3. Trimming removed 2 bases from V and 0 bases from J; junction bases left unmatched: 8. The CDR3 loop is CAWSPNRGPYSNQPQHF. CDR3 coding DNA: TGTGCCTGGAGTCCGAACAGGGGGCCTTATAGCAATCAGCCCCAGCATTTT. Combining the CDR3 with reference TRBV30 and TRBJ1-5 gives the whole variable domain SQTIHQWPATLVQPVGSPLSLECTVEGTSNPNLYWYRQAAGRGLQLLFYSVGIGQISSEVPQNLSASRPQDRQFILSSKKLLLSDSGFYLCAWSPNRGPYSNQPQHFGDGTRLSIL.

The J gene is TRBJ2-1, the V gene TRBV27; no definite D call. CDR1 MNHEY and CDR2 SMNVEV come from the germline V gene (reference sequence). The CDR3 covers 15 residues. The V end lost 7 bases, the J end lost 0 bases, and 13 bases lay between the germline ends. In DNA form, the CDR3 reads TGTGCCAGCACCGCCCGCCCTATCTCCTACAATGAGCAGTTCTTC. Its protein product is CASTARPISYNEQFF.